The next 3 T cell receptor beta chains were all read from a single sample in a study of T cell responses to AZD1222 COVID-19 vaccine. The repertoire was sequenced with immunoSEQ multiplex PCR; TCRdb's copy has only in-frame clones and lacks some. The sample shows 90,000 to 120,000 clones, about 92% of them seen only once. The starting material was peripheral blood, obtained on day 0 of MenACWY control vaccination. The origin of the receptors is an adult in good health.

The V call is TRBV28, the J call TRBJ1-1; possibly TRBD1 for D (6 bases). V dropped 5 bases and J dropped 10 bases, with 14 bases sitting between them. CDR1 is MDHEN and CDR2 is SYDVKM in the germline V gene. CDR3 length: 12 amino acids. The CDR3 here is CASSRGGGRAFF. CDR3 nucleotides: TGTGCCAGCAGTAGAGGGGGGGGGAGAGCTTTCTTT.

The CDR3 coding sequence is TGCGCCAGCAGCTTGGGTACTACAGGGTATAATTCACCCCTCCACTTT. Translating gives CASSLGTTGYNSPLHF. The genes are TRBV5-1 and TRBJ1-6; tentatively, D is TRBD1 (6 bases). The germline V gene encodes CDR1 SGHRS and CDR2 YFSETQ. V gave up 0 bases and J gave up 4 bases, with 11 bases separating them. This CDR3 comprises 16 residues.

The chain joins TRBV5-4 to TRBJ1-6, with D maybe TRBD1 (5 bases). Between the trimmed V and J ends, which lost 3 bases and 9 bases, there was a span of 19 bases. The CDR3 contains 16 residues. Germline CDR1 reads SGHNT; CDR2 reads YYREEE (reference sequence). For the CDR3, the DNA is TGTGCCAGCAGCTCACCCGGGACGGCCCTCACTTCACCCCTCCACTTT. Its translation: CASSSPGTALTSPLHF.